Given below is one T cell receptor beta chain in context. The antigen remains undetermined. The data were taken from a study of blood T cells in healthy people across ages. Study findings and constraints: Relative to aged donors, long-lived donors carried more naive CD4+ cells and displayed higher diversity. CMV status of donors was unknown, possibly confounding expanded clonotype changes.

Extractions gave at least 5 micrograms of total RNA per sample. The second PCR ran roughly 6 to 11 cycles with a sample-barcoded 5' primer and J-beta primers. TCRdb re-derived calls from the 5' RACE reads in MiXCR, one entry per CDR3 protein. This table has some 760,000 distinct CDR3 sequences, approximately 25% appearing once. These data were also reused for a study on T cells of mothers and their children.

The sequence came from a boy between 10 and 17 years old in good health. Sequenced material: blood.

CDR3 coding DNA: TGTGCCAGCAGCACCGGGACAGACACCAGCTACGAGCAGTACTTC. Amino acid sequence: CASSTGTDTSYEQYF. V gene TRBV2 combines with J gene TRBJ2-7, with TRBD1 matching over 7 bases. This CDR3 region has 15 residues. Trimming cost V 6 bases and J 3 bases; bases outside gene matches: 11. Germline assignment: CDR1 SNHLY and CDR2 FYNNEI.